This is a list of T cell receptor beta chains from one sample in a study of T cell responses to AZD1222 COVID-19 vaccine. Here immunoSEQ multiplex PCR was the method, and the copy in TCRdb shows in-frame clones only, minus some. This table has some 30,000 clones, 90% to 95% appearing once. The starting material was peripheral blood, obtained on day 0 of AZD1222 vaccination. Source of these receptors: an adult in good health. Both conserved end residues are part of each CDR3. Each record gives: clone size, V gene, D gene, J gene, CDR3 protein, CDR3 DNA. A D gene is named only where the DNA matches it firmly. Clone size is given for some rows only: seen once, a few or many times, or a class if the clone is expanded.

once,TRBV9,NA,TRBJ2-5,CASSSPLGWETQYF,TGTGCCAGCAGCTCCCCTTTGGGGTGGGAGACCCAGTACTTC
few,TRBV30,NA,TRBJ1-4,CAWGSGQGTNEKLFF,TGTGCCTGGGGCTCCGGGCAGGGGACTAATGAAAAACTGTTTTTT
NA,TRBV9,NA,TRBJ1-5,CASSVGGGNQPQHF,TGTGCCAGCAGCGTAGGTGGAGGGAATCAGCCCCAGCATTTT
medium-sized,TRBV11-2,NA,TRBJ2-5,CASSLYGGETQYF,TGTGCCAGCAGCTTGTACGGAGGAGAGACCCAGTACTTC
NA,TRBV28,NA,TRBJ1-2,CASSSVGTGGYTF,TGTGCCAGCAGTTCGGTTGGGACCGGCGGCTACACCTTC
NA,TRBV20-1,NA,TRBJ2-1,CSAPGDNEQFF,TGCAGTGCCCCGGGGGACAATGAGCAGTTCTTC
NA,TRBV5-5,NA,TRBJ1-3,CASSRPVQSGNTIYF,TGTGCCAGCAGCCGCCCGGTACAGTCCGGAAACACCATATATTTT
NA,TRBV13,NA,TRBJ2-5,CASSFRQYQETQYF,TGTGCCAGCAGCTTTAGACAGTACCAAGAGACCCAGTACTTC
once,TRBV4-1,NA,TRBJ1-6,CASSQAPQGVPYNSPLHF,TGCGCCAGCAGCCAAGCGCCCCAAGGGGTCCCCTATAATTCACCCCTCCACTTT
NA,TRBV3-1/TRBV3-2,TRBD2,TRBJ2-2,CASSQPDGLASTGELFF,TGTGCCAGCAGCCAACCTGACGGACTAGCGAGCACCGGGGAGCTGTTTTTT
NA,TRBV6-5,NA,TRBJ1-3,CASSYSREGNTIYF,TGTGCCAGCAGTTACTCGCGAGAGGGAAACACCATATATTTT
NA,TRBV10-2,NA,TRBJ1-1,CASSESSSPKDAFF,TGCGCCAGCAGTGAGTCTAGCTCCCCAAAGGACGCTTTCTTT
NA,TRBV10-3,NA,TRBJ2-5,CAISGQDQETQYF,TGTGCCATCAGTGGGCAGGACCAAGAGACCCAGTACTTC
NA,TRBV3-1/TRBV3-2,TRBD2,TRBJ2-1,CASSQDSGGARNEQFF,TGTGCCAGCAGCCAAGACAGCGGGGGGGCTAGGAATGAGCAGTTCTTC
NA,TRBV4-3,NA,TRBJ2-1,CASSQDGQGTNEQFF,TGCGCCAGCAGCCAAGATGGGCAGGGTACCAATGAGCAGTTCTTC
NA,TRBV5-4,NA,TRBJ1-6,CASRAVGADNSPLHF,TGTGCCAGCAGGGCGGTCGGGGCGGATAATTCACCCCTCCACTTT
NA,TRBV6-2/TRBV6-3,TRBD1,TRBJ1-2,CASSYEGQGGINYGYTF,TGTGCCAGCAGTTACGAGGGACAGGGTGGAATTAACTATGGCTACACCTTC
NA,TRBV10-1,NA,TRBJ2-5,CASSDSHQDGTETQYF,TGCGCCAGCAGTGACTCTCACCAGGATGGGACAGAGACCCAGTACTTC
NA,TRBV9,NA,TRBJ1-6,CASSVGAGGNSPLHF,TGTGCCAGCAGCGTAGGGGCCGGCGGTAATTCACCCCTCCACTTT
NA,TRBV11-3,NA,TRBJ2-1,CASSLNMQVYNEQFF,TGTGCCAGCAGCTTAAACATGCAGGTTTACAATGAGCAGTTCTTC
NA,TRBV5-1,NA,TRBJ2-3,CASSLADIIDTQYF,TGCGCCAGCTCCTTAGCGGACATCATTGATACGCAGTATTTT
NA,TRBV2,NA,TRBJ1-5,CASSENLRNQPQHF,TGTGCCAGCAGTGAAAACTTGAGGAACCAGCCCCAGCATTTT
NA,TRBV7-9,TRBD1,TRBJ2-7,CASTPKGQGHEQYF,TGTGCCAGCACCCCCAAGGGACAGGGCCACGAGCAGTACTTC
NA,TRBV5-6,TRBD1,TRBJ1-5,CASSSTQGGSNQPQHF,TGTGCCAGCAGCTCGACACAGGGGGGGTCCAATCAGCCCCAGCATTTT
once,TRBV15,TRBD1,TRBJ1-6,CATSSRQGAFRNSPLHF,TGTGCCACCAGCAGCCGACAGGGGGCTTTTAGGAATTCACCCCTCCACTTT
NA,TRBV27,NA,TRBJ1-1,CASSLWERAEAFF,TGTGCCAGCAGTTTATGGGAACGGGCTGAAGCTTTCTTT
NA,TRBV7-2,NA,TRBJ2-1,CASSLAPGSYNEQFF,TGTGCCAGCAGCTTAGCTCCAGGGTCCTACAATGAGCAGTTCTTC
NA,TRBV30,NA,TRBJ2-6,CAFLTSGANVLTF,TGTGCCTTCCTCACCTCTGGGGCCAACGTCCTGACTTTC
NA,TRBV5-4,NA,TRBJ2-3,CASSPTSTDTQYF,TGTGCCAGCAGCCCGACTAGCACAGATACGCAGTATTTT
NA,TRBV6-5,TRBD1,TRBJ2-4,CASSWDRGNIQYF,TGTGCCAGCAGTTGGGACAGGGGAAACATTCAGTACTTC
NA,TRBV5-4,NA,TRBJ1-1,CASSLEVTEAFF,TGTGCCAGCAGCCTAGAGGTCACTGAAGCTTTCTTT
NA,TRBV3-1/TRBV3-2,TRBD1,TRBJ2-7,CASSVGRFGTATYEQYF,TGTGCCAGCAGCGTTGGGCGTTTCGGGACAGCAACCTACGAGCAGTACTTC
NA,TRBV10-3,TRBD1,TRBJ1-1,CAIGAGTGLYTEAFF,TGTGCCATCGGGGCCGGGACAGGGCTGTACACTGAAGCTTTCTTT
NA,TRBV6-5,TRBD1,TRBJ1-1,CASRSTGDGTEAFF,TGTGCCAGCAGGTCAACAGGGGACGGCACTGAAGCTTTCTTT
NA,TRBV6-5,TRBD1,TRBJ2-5,CASSLGQGNYF,TGTGCCAGCAGTCTAGGACAGGGGAATTACTTC
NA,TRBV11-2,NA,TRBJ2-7,CASSWSGQSYEQYF,TGTGCCAGCTCGTGGTCTGGACAGTCCTACGAGCAGTACTTC
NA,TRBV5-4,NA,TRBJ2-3,CAYSMAGRTDTQYF,TGTGCCTACTCGATGGCGGGGCGCACAGATACGCAGTATTTT
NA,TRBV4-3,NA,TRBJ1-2,CASSQDRQLATF,TGCGCCAGCAGCCAAGATCGACAGCTGGCCACCTTC
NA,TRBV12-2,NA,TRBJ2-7,CASRLIKGYTYEQYF,TGTGCAAGTCGCTTAATCAAGGGCTATACCTACGAGCAGTACTTC
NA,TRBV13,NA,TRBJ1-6,CASREPGDSPLHF,TGTGCCAGCAGGGAACCGGGAGATTCACCCCTCCACTTT
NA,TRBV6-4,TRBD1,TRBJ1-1,CASSDAIGQGNTEAFF,TGTGCCAGCAGTGACGCCATAGGACAGGGGAACACTGAAGCTTTCTTT
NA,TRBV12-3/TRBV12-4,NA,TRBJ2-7,CASSSSYEQYF,TGTGCCAGCAGTTCGAGTTACGAGCAGTACTTC
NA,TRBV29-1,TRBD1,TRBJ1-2,CSAPTGEGYTF,TGCAGCGCTCCAACAGGGGAAGGCTACACCTTC
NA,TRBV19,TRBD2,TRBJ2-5,CASSIGLAGSQETQYF,TGTGCCAGTAGTATCGGACTAGCGGGGAGCCAAGAGACCCAGTACTTC
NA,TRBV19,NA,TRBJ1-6,CASSIGTGNSPLHF,TGTGCCAGTAGTATCGGGACGGGGAATTCACCCCTCCACTTT
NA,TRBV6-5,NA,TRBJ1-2,CASRDGPWGYTF,TGTGCCAGCAGGGACGGGCCCTGGGGCTACACCTTC
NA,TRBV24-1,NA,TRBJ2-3,CATSDRTRGEDTQYF,TGTGCCACCAGTGACCGCACACGGGGAGAAGATACGCAGTATTTT
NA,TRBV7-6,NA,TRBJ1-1,CASSLAPRGSTEAFF,TGTGCCAGCAGCTTAGCGCCCAGGGGTAGCACTGAAGCTTTCTTT
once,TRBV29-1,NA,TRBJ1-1,CSASIGGNTEAFF,TGCAGTGCCAGCATTGGAGGGAACACTGAAGCTTTCTTT
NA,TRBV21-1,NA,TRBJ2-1,CASSNRQGHNEQFF,TGTGCCAGCAGCAACCGACAAGGCCACAATGAGCAGTTCTTC